This T cell receptor beta chain was captured by sequencing in a study of T cell changes during pregnancy in multiple sclerosis. The germline V gene has CDR1 MGHRA and CDR2 YSYEKL. V was shortened by 0 bases and J by 3 bases, with 12 bases between the two germline ends. The CDR3 has 15 residues. Generated by immunoSEQ multiplex PCR, the TCRdb table keeps only in-frame clones and is missing some. The sample includes tens of thousands of clones, roughly 93% of them seen just once. The specimen comprised peripheral blood, sampled in the second trimester of pregnancy. The chain couples TRBV4-1 to TRBJ2-7; a weak D match, TRBD2 (5 bases). The clonotype comes from a female donor with multiple sclerosis, enrolled in a pregnancy study. CDR3 DNA: TGCGCCAGCAGCCAAGAAGTGCCGGGGTACTACGAGCAGTACTTC. Translating it yields CASSQEVPGYYEQYF.